This T cell receptor (beta chain) was retrieved from a study of blood T cell repertoires in COVID-19. TCRdb keeps only in-frame clones here, not all; method: immunoSEQ multiplex PCR. The sample lists under 250,000 clones; 75% to 90% were seen once. Germline-derived CDR1 and CDR2 are SNHLY and FYNNEI. The CDR3 length is 14 residues. Trimming cost V 6 bases and J 0 bases, with 11 bases left between them. V and J are TRBV2 and TRBJ1-2; no definite D call. This TCR was sampled from a woman between 65 and 79 years old with COVID-19, enrolled during active disease. Sequencing was done on a sample of peripheral blood. CDR3 coding DNA: TGTGCCAGCAGCCTTTCCGGGACTAACTATGGCTACACCTTC. Encoded protein: CASSLSGTNYGYTF.